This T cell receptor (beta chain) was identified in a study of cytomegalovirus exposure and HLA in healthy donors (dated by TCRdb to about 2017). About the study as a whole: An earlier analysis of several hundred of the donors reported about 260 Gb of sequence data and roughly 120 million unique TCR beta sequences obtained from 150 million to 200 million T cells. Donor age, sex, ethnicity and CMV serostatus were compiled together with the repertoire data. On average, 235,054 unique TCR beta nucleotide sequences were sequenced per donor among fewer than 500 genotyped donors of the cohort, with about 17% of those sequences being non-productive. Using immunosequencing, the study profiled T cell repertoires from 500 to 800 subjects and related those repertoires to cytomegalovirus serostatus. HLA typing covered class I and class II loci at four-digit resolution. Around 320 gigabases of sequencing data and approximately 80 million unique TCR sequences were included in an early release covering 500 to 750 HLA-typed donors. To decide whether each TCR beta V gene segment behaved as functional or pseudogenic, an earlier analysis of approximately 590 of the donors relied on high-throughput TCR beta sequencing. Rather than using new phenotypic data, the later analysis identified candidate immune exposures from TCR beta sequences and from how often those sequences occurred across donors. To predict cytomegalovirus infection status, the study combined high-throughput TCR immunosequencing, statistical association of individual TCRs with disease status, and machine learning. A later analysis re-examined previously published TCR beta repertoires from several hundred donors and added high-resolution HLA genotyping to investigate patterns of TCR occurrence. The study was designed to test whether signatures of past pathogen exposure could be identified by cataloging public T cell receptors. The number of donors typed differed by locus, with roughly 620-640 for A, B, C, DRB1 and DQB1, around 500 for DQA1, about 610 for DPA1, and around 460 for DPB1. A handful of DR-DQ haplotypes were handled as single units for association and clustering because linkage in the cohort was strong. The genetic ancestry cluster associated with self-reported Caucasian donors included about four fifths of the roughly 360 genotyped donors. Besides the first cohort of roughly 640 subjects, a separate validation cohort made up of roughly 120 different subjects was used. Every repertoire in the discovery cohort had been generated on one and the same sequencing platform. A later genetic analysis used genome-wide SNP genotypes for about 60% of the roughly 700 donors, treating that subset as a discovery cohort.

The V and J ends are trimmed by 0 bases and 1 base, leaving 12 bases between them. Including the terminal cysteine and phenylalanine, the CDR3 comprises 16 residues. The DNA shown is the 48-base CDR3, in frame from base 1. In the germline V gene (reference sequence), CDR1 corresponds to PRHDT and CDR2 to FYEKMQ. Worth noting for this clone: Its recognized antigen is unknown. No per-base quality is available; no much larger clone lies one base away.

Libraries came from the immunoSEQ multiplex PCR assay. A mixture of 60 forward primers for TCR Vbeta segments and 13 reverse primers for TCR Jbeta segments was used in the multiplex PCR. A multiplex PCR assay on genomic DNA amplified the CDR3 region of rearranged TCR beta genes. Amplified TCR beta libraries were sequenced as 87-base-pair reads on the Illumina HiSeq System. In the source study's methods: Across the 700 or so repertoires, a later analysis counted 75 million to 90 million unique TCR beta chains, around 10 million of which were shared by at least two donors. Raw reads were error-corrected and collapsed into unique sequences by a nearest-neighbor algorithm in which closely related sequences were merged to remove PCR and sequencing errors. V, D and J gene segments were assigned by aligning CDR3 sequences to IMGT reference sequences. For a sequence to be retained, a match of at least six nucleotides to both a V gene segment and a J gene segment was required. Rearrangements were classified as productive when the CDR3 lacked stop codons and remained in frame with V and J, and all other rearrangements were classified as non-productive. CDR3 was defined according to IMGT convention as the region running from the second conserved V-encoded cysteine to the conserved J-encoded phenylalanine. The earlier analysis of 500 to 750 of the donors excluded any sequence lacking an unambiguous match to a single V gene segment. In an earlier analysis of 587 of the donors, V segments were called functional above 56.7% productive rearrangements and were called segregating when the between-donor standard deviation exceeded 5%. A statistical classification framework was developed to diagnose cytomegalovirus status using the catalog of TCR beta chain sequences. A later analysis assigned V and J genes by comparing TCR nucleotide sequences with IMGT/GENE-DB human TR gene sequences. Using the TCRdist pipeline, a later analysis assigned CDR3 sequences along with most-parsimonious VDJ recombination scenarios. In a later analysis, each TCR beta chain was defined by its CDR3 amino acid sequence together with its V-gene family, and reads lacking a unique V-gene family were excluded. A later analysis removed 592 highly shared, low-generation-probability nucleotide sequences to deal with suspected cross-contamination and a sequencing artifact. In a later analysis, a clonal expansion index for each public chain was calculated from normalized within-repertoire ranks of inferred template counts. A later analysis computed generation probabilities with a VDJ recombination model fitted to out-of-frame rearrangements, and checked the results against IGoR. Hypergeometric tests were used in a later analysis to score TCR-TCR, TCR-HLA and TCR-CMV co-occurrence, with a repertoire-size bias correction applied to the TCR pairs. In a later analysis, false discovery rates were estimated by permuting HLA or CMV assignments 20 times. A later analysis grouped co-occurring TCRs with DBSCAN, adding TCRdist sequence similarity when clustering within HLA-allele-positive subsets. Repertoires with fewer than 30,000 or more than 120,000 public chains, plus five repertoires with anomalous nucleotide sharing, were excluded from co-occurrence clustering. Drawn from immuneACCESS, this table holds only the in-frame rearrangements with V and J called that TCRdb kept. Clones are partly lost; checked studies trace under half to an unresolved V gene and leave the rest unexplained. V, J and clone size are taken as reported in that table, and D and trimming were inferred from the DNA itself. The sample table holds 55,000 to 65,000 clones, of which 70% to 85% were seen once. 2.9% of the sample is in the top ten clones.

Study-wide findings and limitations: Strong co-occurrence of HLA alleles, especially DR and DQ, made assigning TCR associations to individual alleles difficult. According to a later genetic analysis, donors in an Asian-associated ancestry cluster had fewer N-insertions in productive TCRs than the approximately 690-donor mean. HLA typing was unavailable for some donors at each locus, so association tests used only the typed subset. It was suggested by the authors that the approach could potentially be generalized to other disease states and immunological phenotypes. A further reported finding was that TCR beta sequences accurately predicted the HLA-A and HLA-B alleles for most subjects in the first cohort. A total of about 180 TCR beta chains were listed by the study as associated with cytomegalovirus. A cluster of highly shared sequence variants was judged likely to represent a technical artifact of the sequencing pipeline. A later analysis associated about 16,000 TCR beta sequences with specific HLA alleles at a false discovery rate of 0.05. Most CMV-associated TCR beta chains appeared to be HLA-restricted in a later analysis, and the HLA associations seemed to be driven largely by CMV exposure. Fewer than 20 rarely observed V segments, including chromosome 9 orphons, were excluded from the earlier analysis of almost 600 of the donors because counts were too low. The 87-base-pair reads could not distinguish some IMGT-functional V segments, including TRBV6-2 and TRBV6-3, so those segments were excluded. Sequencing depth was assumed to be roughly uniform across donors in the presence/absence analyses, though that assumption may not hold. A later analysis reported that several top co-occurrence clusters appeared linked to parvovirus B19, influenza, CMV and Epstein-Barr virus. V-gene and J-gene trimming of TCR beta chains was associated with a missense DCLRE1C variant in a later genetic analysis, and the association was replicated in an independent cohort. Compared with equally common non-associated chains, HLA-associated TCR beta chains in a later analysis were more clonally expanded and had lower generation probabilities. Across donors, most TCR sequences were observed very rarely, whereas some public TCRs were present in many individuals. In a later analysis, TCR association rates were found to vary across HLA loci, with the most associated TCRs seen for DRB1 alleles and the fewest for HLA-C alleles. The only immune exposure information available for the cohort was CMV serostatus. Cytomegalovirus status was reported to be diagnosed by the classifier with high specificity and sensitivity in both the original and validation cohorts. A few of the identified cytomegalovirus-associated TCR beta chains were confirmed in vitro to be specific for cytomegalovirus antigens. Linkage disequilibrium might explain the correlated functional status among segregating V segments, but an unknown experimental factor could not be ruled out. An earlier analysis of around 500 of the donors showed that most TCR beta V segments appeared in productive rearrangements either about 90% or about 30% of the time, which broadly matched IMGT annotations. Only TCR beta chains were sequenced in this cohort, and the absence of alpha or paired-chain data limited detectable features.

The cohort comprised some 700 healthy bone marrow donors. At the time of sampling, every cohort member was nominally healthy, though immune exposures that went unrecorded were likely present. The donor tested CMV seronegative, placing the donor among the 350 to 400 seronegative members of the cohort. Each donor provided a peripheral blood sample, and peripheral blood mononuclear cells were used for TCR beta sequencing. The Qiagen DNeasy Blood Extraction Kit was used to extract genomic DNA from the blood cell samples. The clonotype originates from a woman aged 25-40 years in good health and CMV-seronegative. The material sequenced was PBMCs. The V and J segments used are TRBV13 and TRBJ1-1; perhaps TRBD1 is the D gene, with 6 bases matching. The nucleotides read TGTGCCAGCAGCTTAGGCCAGGGGAACGAGAACACTGAAGCTTTCTTT. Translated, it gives CASSLGQGNENTEAFF.